This T cell receptor beta chain is from a study of blood T cell repertoires in COVID-19 (TCRdb year 2020). Regarding the complete study: Collaborator samples came from the United States, Italy and Spain and covered acute and convalescent phases of COVID-19. The prospective study material was composed of cDNA or gDNA derived from T cells, B-cell-depleted T cells, or PBMCs. Deeply sampled blood TCRbeta repertoires from subjects exposed to, actively infected with, or recovered from COVID-19 were included in the dataset. A freely available public database, intended as a resource for researchers studying the immune response to SARS-CoV-2, is where the repertoires were released. The samples were drawn from two sources: the first 160 participants of the ongoing ImmuneRACE study, and 1,254 subjects contributed by 6 global collaborators. The sample metadata nearly always contained a de-identified subject ID, COVID-19 status, age in years and sex. HLA class I and class II types, where available, came from metadata supplied by the sample provider rather than from assay-based typing.

Paper-wide results and their limitations: How much clinical and demographic metadata was included differed by source and by participant, and the metadata was provided uncurated.

The collaborating institutions used their own protocols to collect whole blood in K2EDTA tubes. For TCRbeta analysis, collaborators shipped samples in one of three forms: frozen whole blood, isolated PBMCs, or DNA extracted from either of those sample types. A word on this clone: Its target antigen remains unknown. Base qualities were left out, and no much larger clone turns up one base away.

For CDR1 and CDR2, the germline V gene (reference sequence) lists PRHDT and FYEKMQ. At the junction V is shortened by 5 bases and J by 1 base; bases outside the gene matches: 4. The CDR3, from cysteine to phenylalanine, totals 15 residues. Of the read, only the CDR3 DNA is kept; its 45 bases are in frame from base 1. TCRbeta CDR3 regions were amplified from genomic DNA using the immunoSEQ Assay, a bias-controlled multiplex PCR. The original pipeline was this. Nucleated cell counts per sample were estimated from amplification of reference gene primers within the assay. To quantify the absolute abundance of each unique TCRbeta CDR3 rearrangement, sequence reads were collapsed and filtered. For each sample, productive Simpson clonality was calculated by taking the square root of Simpson's diversity index across productive rearrangements. The table was pulled from immuneACCESS by TCRdb, which kept in-frame rearrangements only. Such tables lose some clones; where checked, under half of the loss comes from unresolved V genes, and the rest has no known cause. D and trimming come from the DNA, and the V and J calls and clone size come from that table. The sample yields about 200,000 clones; around 86% were counted once. 4.5% to 7.5% of the sample is taken by the ten largest.

The chain links TRBV13 with TRBJ2-2; 7 junctional bases match TRBD1. This clonotype was sampled from a man at least 80 years old with acute or convalescent COVID-19. Source material: peripheral blood. The CDR3 protein is CASSPTGVNTGELFF. The nucleotide sequence reads TGTGCCAGCAGCCCCACAGGGGTGAACACCGGGGAGCTGTTTTTT.